The clone carrying this T cell receptor (beta chain) was recorded a few times. This specimen belongs to a study of blood T cell repertoires in COVID-19. At the level of the study: Specimens from acute and convalescent COVID-19 originated in the United States, Italy and Spain. T cells, B-cell-depleted T cells, or PBMCs provided the cDNA or gDNA that served as material.

Per the original methods: Using reference gene primer amplification, nucleated cell counts were estimated. Profiled with immunoSEQ multiplex PCR; TCRdb holds only in-frame clones, not every one. D and trimming come from the DNA, and the V and J calls and clone size come from that table. The table records approximately 50,000 clones, about 85% of them present only once. The CDR3 sequence is 16 residues long. CDR1 is GTSNPN and CDR2 is SVGIG in the germline V gene (reference sequence). Unmatched junction bases numbered 5, after V lost 4 bases and J lost 0 bases. V and J are TRBV30 and TRBJ2-1, with 11 bases matching TRBD2. This sequence was found in a human donor in a cohort sampled during active COVID-19. The specimen sequenced was peripheral blood. The CDR3 loop is CAWKTSGSSSYNEQFF. CDR3 nucleotide sequence: TGTGCCTGGAAAACTAGCGGGAGTAGCTCCTACAATGAGCAGTTCTTC. Complete variable domain (other parts from reference TRBV30 and TRBJ2-1): SQTIHQWPATLVQPVGSPLSLECTVEGTSNPNLYWYRQAAGRGLQLLFYSVGIGQISSEVPQNLSASRPQDRQFILSSKKLLLSDSGFYLCAWKTSGSSSYNEQFFGPGTRLTVL.